A selection of T cell receptor beta chains follows, all from one sample in a study of T cell responses to AZD1222 COVID-19 vaccine. The table came from immunoSEQ multiplex PCR; TCRdb's copy has only in-frame clones and leaves some out. The sample holds some 170,000 clones, about 91% seen once. This specimen was peripheral blood, taken on day 0 of MenACWY control vaccination. These receptor sequences come from an adult in good health. Both conserved end residues are part of each CDR3. Clone size is not always given. Where it is, it says once, few, many or a class for expanded clones.

TRBV24-1 18 NA CATTQERPNKSSYNEQFF
TRBV19 15 NA CASQKLAGGGDTQYF
TRBV7-8 18 NA CASSPPGQGIWDTGELFF
TRBV12-5 15 once CASGLLTFGQVKLFF
TRBV12-5 11 NA CASGLDNEAFF
TRBV28 11 NA CASRRDYGYTF
TRBV9 15 NA CASSAGASWDNIQYF
TRBV2 14 NA CASSEGPLARELFF
TRBV7-9 14 once CASSKDTRGTEAFF
TRBV6-2/TRBV6-3 13 NA CASSYYLENEQYF
TRBV30 10 NA CAFGHYGYTF
TRBV24-1 17 NA CATSDPGLAGREDTQYF
TRBV27 15 once CASSLTGINTGELFF
TRBV19 15 NA CASSIDREGSQPQHF
TRBV7-9 17 NA CASTPGSSGLGADTQYF
TRBV30 14 once CAWSPPNSYNEQFF